The source of this T cell receptor beta chain is a study of T cell changes during pregnancy in multiple sclerosis. Sequenced by immunoSEQ multiplex PCR; TCRdb stores in-frame clones only, minus some. The sample contains under 85,000 clones, approximately 94% of which appear only once. The CDR3 has 16 residues. V was pared by 0 bases and J by 1 base, with 6 bases of the junction left unmatched. Germline CDR1 LGHNA, CDR2 YNFKEQ. This rearrangement joins TRBV4-2 to TRBJ2-7; TRBD2 matches at 7 bases. This clonotype was sampled from a female donor with multiple sclerosis, enrolled in a pregnancy study. The sequences come from peripheral blood, collected in the third trimester of pregnancy. The CDR3 DNA reads as TGTGCCAGCAGCCAAGAGGAGACTAGCAGTTCCTACGAGCAGTACTTC. Protein sequence: CASSQEETSSSYEQYF.